This T cell receptor (beta chain) was documented in a study of regulatory T cells in long-lasting Graves disease. Trimming cost V 2 bases and J 5 bases; bases outside gene matches: 3. This CDR3 is 15 amino acids long. Looked up from germline, CDR1 is KGHSH and CDR2 is LQKENI. Documented time point: newly diagnosed GD, antithyroid drugs for less than 3 months. With RNA extracted from PBMCs as input, the TCR library was made. The TCR beta library used iRepertoire HTBI primers with Arm-PCR amplification of CDR3. TCRdb reanalysed the multiplex PCR reads using MiXCR and keeps one entry per CDR3 protein. Of approximately 440,000 distinct CDR3 sequences in the sample, roughly 17% are singletons; the top ten hold 10% to 15%. The table lists this clonotype with many counts. The data also belong to a second study, concerning T cells in Graves' hyperthyroidism and ophthalmopathy.

The receptor was derived from a man aged 40-55 years with Graves disease. This chain connects TRBV18 to TRBJ2-1; 10 bases fit TRBD2. Sample: peripheral blood mononuclear cells (PBMCs), taken at new diagnosis, from a patient treated with antithyroid drugs. The CDR3 DNA reads TGTGCCAGCTCACCAGGGACTAGCGCTCACAATGAGCAGTTCTTC. Translating gives CASSPGTSAHNEQFF.